This TCR beta chain is drawn from a study of CD8 T cells in ankylosing spondylitis. Study-level findings and limits: From matched ankylosing spondylitis synovial fluid, disease-linked clones were reportedly recovered at significantly enriched levels.

Making use of molecular barcodes, quantitative 5'-RACE generated TCR beta libraries. TCRdb used MiXCR to reprocess the 5' RACE reads, holding one entry per CDR3 protein. The sample records more than 150,000 distinct CDR3 sequences, about 18% being singletons. This clonotype occurred many times. Its antigen is unidentified. V dropped 4 bases and J dropped 4 bases, with 19 bases sitting between them. CDR1 SGHNT and CDR2 YYREEE come from the germline V gene (reference sequence). The CDR3 loop spans 16 amino acids. The clonotype was recovered from a male donor under 30 with ankylosing spondylitis or in good health (not recorded which). The source material was blood, either unsorted or a sorted T cell fraction (not recorded which). This sequence joins TRBV5-4 and TRBJ2-3, with D perhaps TRBD2 (6 bases). CDR3 DNA sequence: TGTGCCAGCAGCCCGGAACTAGCATCAGGCCCAGATACGCAGTATTTT. Translating it yields CASSPELASGPDTQYF.